This record covers a single T cell receptor beta chain. Its antigen is undetermined. TCRdb's copy holds only in-frame clones and misses some; the assay was immunoSEQ multiplex PCR. This table holds around 230,000 clones, about 86% found once. The sample is drawn from a study of cytomegalovirus exposure and HLA in healthy donors. Regarding the study as a whole: Rare TCR sequences predominated, though certain public TCRs were found in many donors. High specificity and sensitivity for cytomegalovirus status were reported for the classifier. The study listed approximately 170 cytomegalovirus-associated TCR beta chains.

The V gene end was trimmed by 1 base and the J gene end by 1 base; junction bases not matched to a gene: 6. This CDR3 has 16 amino acids. CDR1 and CDR2 from the germline V gene are SGHDT and YYEEEE. This sequence was found in a woman in her twenties or thirties in good health and CMV-seropositive. This rearrangement joins TRBV5-6 to TRBJ2-3; 7 nucleotides match TRBD1. Material for sequencing was PBMCs. CDR3: CASSLYQGTGTDTQYF. The CDR3 bases are TGTGCCAGCAGCTTGTACCAAGGGACAGGCACAGATACGCAGTATTTT.